A single sample gave rise to the 19 T cell receptor beta chains below, sequenced in a study of T cell clones after liver transplantation. Clones were sequenced by immunoSEQ multiplex PCR, and TCRdb holds only the in-frame ones, with some missing. Of 85,000 to 130,000 clones listed, 82% are singletons. Sequenced material: CD4+ T cells from blood, taken before liver transplant. All receptors derive from a human donor who received a liver transplant.

This chain links TRBV10-1 with TRBJ2-3; TRBD1 matches 9 bases. V shed 6 bases, J shed 0 bases, and the junction held 7 bases outside the gene matches. The CDR3 has 16 amino acids. Germline V gives CDR1 WNHNN, CDR2 SYGVQD (reference sequence). CDR3 sequence reads: CASSALGQGSTDTQYF. CDR3 coding DNA: TGCGCCAGCAGCGCCCTTGGACAGGGGAGCACAGATACGCAGTATTTT.

This chain uses TRBV27 with TRBJ2-3, with 10 bases lining up with TRBD1. The junction had 5 bases not matched to a gene; V was cut back by 2 bases and J by 3 bases. Germline V CDR1 and CDR2: MNHEY, SMNVEV (reference sequence). The CDR3 extends over 16 amino acids. The chain's CDR3 is CASSLDRGPPTDTQYF. DNA for the CDR3: TGTGCCAGCAGTTTAGACAGGGGGCCCCCAACAGATACGCAGTATTTT.

For this clone: Germline and junction disagree at one end, which may indicate a read error. CDR3 protein: CASRPSPNDNEKLFF. DNA for the CDR3: TGTGCCAGCAGGCCTTCCCCGAATGATAATGAAAAACTGTTTTTT. The chain is built from TRBV5-1 and TRBJ1-4; no clear D. CDR3 length: 15 amino acids. The V gene's germline CDR1 is SGHRS and CDR2 YFSETQ.

The rearrangement uses TRBV5-1 and TRBJ1-4; D uncertain. This CDR3 has 11 amino acids. Trimming took 3 bases from V and 8 from J, leaving 5 bases between them. CDR1 and CDR2 (germline): SGHRS, YFSETQ. The CDR3, as DNA: TGCGCCAGCAGCTCCGGGGAAAAACTGTTTTTT. Encoded protein: CASSSGEKLFF. The full variable domain, its missing parts supplied by reference TRBV5-1 and TRBJ1-4, is KAGVTQTPRYLIKTRGQQVTLSCSPISGHRSVSWYQQTPGQGLQFLFEYFSETQRNKGNFPGRFSGRQFSNSRSEMNVSTLELGDSALYLCASSSGEKLFFGSGTQLSVL.

V usage is TRBV9 and J usage is TRBJ2-5; D is uncertain. Per germline, CDR1 SGDLS and CDR2 YYNGEE. The CDR3 runs 15 residues. With 0 bases removed from V and 2 bases from J, the gap between germline ends came to 11 bases. CDR3 sequence (DNA): TGTGCCAGCAGCGTAGGTAATGTTTTTCAAGAGACCCAGTACTTC. Protein sequence: CASSVGNVFQETQYF.

The rearrangement joins TRBV18 to TRBJ1-5; possible D gene TRBD1, 5 bases. Germline V gene sequence: CDR1 KGHSH, CDR2 LQKENI. Trimming pared 5 bases from V and 4 bases from J, leaving 9 bases between. This CDR3 comprises 13 residues. In DNA, the CDR3 is TGTGCCAGCTCATCGGGGGGGAATCAGCCCCAGCATTTT. Translated, it gives CASSSGGNQPQHF.

This chain uses TRBV2 with TRBJ2-3; 13 bases line up with TRBD2. The CDR3 extends over 15 amino acids. The V gene end was trimmed by 6 bases and the J gene end by 5 bases; junction bases not matched to a gene: 5. Per the germline V gene, CDR1 is SNHLY and CDR2 is FYNNEI. CDR3 nucleotides: TGTGCCAGCAGGGAGGGACTAGCGGGGCAAGATACGCAGTATTTT. It encodes CASREGLAGQDTQYF.

This rearrangement joins TRBV5-4 to TRBJ2-1, with D perhaps matching TRBD1 or TRBD2 (5 bases each). The CDR3 sequence is 14 residues long. Trimming pared 4 bases from V and 5 bases from J, leaving 13 bases between. Looked up from germline, CDR1 is SGHNT and CDR2 is YYREEE (reference sequence). CDR3 sequence reads: CASSPGTPNNEQFF. The CDR3 coding sequence is TGTGCCAGCAGCCCGGGGACCCCCAACAATGAGCAGTTCTTC.

The chain employs TRBV19 and TRBJ2-7; D possibly corresponds to TRBD1 (6 bases). The ends were cut back, 6 bases at V and 3 bases at J, with 9 bases in the middle. CDR1 LNHDA and CDR2 SQIVND come from the germline V gene (reference sequence). The CDR3 length is 12 residues. The CDR3 nucleotides read TGTGCCAGTAGCAGGGGCCGCTACGAGCAGTACTTC. Translating it yields CASSRGRYEQYF.

The chain links TRBV28 to TRBJ2-5; 9 bases are a match to TRBD1. Germline V gene data show CDR1 as MDHEN and CDR2 as SYDVKM. V trimming: 4 bases; J trimming: 2 bases; junction bases outside the gene matches: 5. This CDR3 is 15 amino acids long. The CDR3 spells CASSSRTGAQETQYF. CDR3 coding DNA: TGTGCCAGCAGTTCCAGGACAGGGGCTCAAGAGACCCAGTACTTC.

This chain joins TRBV2 and TRBJ1-5; D unresolved. V dropped 6 bases and J dropped 5 bases, with 8 bases sitting between them. The CDR3 totals 12 residues. CDR1 and CDR2 from the germline V gene are SNHLY and FYNNEI. The CDR3 DNA reads TGTGCCAGCAGGCGGGGTGATCAGCCCCAGCATTTT. It translates to CASRRGDQPQHF.

The chain links TRBV7-2 to TRBJ1-1, with 7 bases matching TRBD1. The CDR3 has 15 amino acids. The V gene end was trimmed by 5 bases and the J gene end by 0 bases; junction bases not matched to a gene: 6. CDR1 and CDR2 (germline): SGHTA, FQGNSA. The CDR3 loop is CASSKGQRMNTEAFF. CDR3 nucleotides: TGTGCCAGCAGCAAGGGACAGAGAATGAACACTGAAGCTTTCTTT.

This chain connects TRBV2 to TRBJ2-3, with TRBD2 matching 12 bases. The CDR3 runs 15 residues. V gave up 5 bases and J gave up 5 bases; unmatched junction bases: 5. The germline V gene has CDR1 SNHLY and CDR2 FYNNEI. CDR3 bases: TGTGCCAGCAGTAGGCTAGCGGGGGGGATAGATACGCAGTATTTT. Protein: CASSRLAGGIDTQYF.

The chain employs TRBV30 and TRBJ1-2; a possible D gene is TRBD1 (6 bases). V lost 2 bases, J lost 6 bases, and 19 bases lay in between. CDR3 length equals 15 residues. The germline V gene encodes CDR1 GTSNPN and CDR2 SVGIG (reference sequence). The CDR3 DNA sequence: TGTGCCTGGAGTTTCCTCCAGGGGCCTGGGAATGGCTACACCTTC. It translates to CAWSFLQGPGNGYTF.

This chain uses TRBV7-8 with TRBJ2-2; 8 bases map to TRBD2. This CDR3 has 16 residues. Germline V CDR1 and CDR2: SGHVS, FQNEAQ. Trimming cost V 7 bases and J 10 bases; bases outside gene matches: 17. CDR3 nucleotides: TGTGCCAGCATCCCCCAGAGGGACGGGAGGGCCGAGGAGCTGTTTTTT. This codes for CASIPQRDGRAEELFF.

The V and J genes are TRBV9 and TRBJ2-1; D is unresolved. CDR1 and CDR2 (germline): SGDLS, YYNGEE. V lost 2 bases, J lost 5 bases, and 14 bases lay in between. The length of the CDR3 is 15 residues. The CDR3 bases are TGTGCCAGCAGCGTGACCCTCCAAACAGACAATGAGCAGTTCTTC. It translates to CASSVTLQTDNEQFF.

This clone occurred many times. The rearrangement joins TRBV10-3 to TRBJ2-2, with 12 positions matching TRBD2. Germline CDR1 ENHRY, CDR2 SYGVKD. The CDR3 is made up of 16 amino acids. The trim removed 6 bases at V and 6 bases at J, leaving 8 bases unmatched. In DNA, the CDR3 is TGTGCCATCAGCGGACTAGCGGGGAGTAGGGCCGGGGAGCTGTTTTTT. Translated, it gives CAISGLAGSRAGELFF.

V is TRBV28 and J is TRBJ1-4, with 8 bases fitting TRBD1. Unmatched junction bases numbered 1, after V lost 8 bases and J lost 5 bases. CDR3 length equals 12 residues. Germline V gene lookup returns CDR1 MDHEN and CDR2 SYDVKM. In nucleotides, the CDR3 is TGTGCCAGCGGACAGGGCAATGAAAAACTGTTTTTT. The encoded protein is CASGQGNEKLFF. The full variable domain, with the rest looked up from reference TRBV28 and TRBJ1-4, is DVKVTQSSRYLVKRTGEKVFLECVQDMDHENMFWYRQDPGLGLRLIYFSYDVKMKEKGDIPEGYSVSREKKERFSLILESASTNQTSMYLCASGQGNEKLFFGSGTQLSVL.

The V call is TRBV5-4, the J call TRBJ2-5, with D possibly matching TRBD1 (5 bases). CDR1 and CDR2 (germline): SGHNT, YYREEE (reference sequence). The CDR3 runs 15 residues. V was pared by 0 bases and J by 3 bases, with 12 bases between. The CDR3 protein is CASSLEGRVKETQYF. The CDR3 DNA follows: TGTGCCAGCAGCTTGGAGGGCAGGGTTAAAGAGACCCAGTACTTC.